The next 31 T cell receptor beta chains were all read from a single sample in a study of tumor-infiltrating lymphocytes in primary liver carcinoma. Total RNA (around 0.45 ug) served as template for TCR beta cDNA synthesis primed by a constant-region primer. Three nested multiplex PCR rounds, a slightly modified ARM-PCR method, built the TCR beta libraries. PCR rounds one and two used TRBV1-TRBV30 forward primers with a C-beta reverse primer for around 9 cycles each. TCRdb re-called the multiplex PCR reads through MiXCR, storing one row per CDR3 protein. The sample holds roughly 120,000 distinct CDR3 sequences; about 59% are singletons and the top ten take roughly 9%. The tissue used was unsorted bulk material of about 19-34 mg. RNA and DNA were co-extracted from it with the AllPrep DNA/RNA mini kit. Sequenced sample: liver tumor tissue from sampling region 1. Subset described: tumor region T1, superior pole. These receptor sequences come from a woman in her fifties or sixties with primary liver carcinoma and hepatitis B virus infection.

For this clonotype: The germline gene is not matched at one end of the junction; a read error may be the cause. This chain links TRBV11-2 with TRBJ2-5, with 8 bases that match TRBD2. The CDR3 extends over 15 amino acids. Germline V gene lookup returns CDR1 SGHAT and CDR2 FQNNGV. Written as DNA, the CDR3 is TGTACCGGCAGCCTAGGAGCGGGAGTATCGGAGACCAAGTACTTC. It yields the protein CTGSLGAGVSETKYF.

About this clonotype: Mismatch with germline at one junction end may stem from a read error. The CDR3, as DNA: TGTGCCAGCAGCTTAACGGAAGAAAAACTGCTTTTT. It specifies CASSLTEEKLLF. The chain combines TRBV7-9 with TRBJ1-4; D not resolved. CDR3 length: 12 residues. Per the germline V gene, CDR1 is SEHNR and CDR2 is FQNEAQ (reference sequence).

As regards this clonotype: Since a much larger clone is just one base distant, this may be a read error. For the CDR3, the DNA is TGCGCCAGCAACCAAGATGGGGCTCTCAAGAGCGGAAAACTGTTTTTT. This translates into CASNQDGALKSGKLFF. This rearrangement joins TRBV4-1 to TRBJ1-4, with D possibly TRBD1 on 5 matching bases. From germline, CDR1 is MGHRA and CDR2 YSYEKL. The CDR3 is made up of 16 amino acids.

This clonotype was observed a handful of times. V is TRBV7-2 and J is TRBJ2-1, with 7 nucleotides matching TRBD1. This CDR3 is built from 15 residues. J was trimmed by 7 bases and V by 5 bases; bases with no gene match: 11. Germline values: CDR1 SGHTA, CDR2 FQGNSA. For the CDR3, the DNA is TGTGCCAGCAGCAAAGCACCGGGACAGCAGAATGAGCAGTTCTTC. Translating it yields CASSKAPGQQNEQFF.

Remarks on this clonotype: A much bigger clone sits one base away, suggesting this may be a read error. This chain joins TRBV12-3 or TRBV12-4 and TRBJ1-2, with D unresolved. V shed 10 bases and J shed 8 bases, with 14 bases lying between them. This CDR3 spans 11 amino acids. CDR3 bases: TGTGCCAACAGCAACCGAAGAGGCTACACCTTC. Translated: CANSNRRGYTF.

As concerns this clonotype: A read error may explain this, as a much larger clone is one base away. The CDR3, as DNA: TGCTGCGTTCAGAAGGGGGCTAGCGGGAGTTACGAGCAGTACTTC. Translating it yields CCVQKGASGSYEQYF. The chain has TRBV29-1 and TRBJ2-7, with 10 nucleotides matching TRBD2. CDR1 SQVTM and CDR2 ANQGSEA come from the germline V gene. This CDR3 contains 15 residues.

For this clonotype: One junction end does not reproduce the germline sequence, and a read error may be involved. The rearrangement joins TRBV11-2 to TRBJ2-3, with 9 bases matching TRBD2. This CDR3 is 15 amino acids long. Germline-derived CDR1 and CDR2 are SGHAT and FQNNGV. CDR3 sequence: CVSSPGLAGPDTQYF. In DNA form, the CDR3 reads TGTGTCAGCAGCCCAGGGCTAGCGGGACCAGATACGCAGTATTTT.

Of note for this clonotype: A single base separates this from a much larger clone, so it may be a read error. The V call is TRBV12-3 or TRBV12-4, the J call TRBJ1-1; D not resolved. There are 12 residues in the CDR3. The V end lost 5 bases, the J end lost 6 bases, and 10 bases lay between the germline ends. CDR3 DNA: TGTGCCAGCAGTCACCCTAACTCTGAAGCTTTCTTT. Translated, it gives CASSHPNSEAFF.

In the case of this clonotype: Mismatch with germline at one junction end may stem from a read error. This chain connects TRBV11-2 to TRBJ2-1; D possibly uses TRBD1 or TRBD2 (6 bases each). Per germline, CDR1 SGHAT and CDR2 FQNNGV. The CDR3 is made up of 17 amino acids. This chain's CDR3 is CGSSLVRGAGTYNERFF. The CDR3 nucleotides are TGTGGCAGCAGCTTAGTAAGGGGGGCGGGCACCTACAATGAGCGGTTCTTC.

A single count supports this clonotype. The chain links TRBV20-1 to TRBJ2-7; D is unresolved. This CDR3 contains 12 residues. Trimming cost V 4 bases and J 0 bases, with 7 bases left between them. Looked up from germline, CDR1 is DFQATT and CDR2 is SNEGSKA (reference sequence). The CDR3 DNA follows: TGCAGTGCTATGGCTAGCTCCTACGAGCAGTACTTC. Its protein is CSAMASSYEQYF.

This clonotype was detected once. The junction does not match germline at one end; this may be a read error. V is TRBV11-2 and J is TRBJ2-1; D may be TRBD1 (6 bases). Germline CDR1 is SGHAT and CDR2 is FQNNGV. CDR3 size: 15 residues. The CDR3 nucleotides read TGTGGCAGCAGCTTGCCGGGATTATGGGACAAAAAGCAGTTCTTC. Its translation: CGSSLPGLWDKKQFF. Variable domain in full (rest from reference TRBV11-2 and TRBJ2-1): EAGVAQSPRYKIIEKRQSVAFWCNPISGHATLYWYQQILGQGPKLLIQFQNNGVVDDSQLPKDRFSAERLKGVDSTLKIQPAKLEDSAVYLCGSSLPGLWDKKQFFGPGTRLTVL.

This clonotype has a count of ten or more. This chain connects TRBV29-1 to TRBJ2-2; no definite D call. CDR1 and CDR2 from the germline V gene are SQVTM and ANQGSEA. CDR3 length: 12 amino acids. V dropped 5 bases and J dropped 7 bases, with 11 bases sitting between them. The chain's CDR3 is CSVWATHGELFF. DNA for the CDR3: TGCAGCGTTTGGGCGACGCACGGGGAGCTGTTTTTT.

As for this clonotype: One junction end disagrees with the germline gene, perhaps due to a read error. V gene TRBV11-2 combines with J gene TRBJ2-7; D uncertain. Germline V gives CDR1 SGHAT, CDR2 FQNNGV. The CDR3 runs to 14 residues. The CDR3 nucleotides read TGTGCCAGCAGTTCAGCACGGAGAGCCTACGAGCAATACTTC. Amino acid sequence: CASSSARRAYEQYF.

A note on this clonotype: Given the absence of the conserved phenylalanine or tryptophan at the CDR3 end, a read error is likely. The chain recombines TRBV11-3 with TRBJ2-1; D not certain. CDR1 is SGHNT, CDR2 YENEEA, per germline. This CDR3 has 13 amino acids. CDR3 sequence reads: CASILPVYNEQFS. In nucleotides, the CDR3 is TGTGCCAGCATCTTACCAGTCTACAATGAGCAGTTCTCC.

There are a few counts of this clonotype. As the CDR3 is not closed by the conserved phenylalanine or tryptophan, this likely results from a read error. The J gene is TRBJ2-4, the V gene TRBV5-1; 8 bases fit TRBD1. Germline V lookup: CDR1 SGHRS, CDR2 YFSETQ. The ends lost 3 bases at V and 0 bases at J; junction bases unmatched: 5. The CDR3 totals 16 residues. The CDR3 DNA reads TGCGCCAGCAGCTCGGACAGGGAAATAGCCAAAAACATTCAGTACTAC. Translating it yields CASSSDREIAKNIQYY.

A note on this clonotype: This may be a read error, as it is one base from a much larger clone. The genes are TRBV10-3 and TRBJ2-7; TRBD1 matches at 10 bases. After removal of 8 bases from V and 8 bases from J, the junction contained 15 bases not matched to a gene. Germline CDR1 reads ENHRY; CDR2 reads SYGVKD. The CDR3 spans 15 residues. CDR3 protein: CAIGLAPGQGSKQYF. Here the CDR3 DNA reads TGTGCCATCGGCCTAGCGCCGGGACAGGGGTCGAAGCAGTACTTC.

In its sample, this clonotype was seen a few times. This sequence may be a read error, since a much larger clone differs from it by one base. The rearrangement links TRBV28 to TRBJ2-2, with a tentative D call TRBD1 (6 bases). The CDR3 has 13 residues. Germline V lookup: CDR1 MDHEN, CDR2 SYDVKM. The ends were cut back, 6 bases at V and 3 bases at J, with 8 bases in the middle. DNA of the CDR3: TGTGCCAGCAGGGACAGTCACACCGGGGAGCTGTTTTTT. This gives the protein CASRDSHTGELFF. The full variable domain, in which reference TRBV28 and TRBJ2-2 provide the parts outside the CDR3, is DVKVTQSSRYLVKRTGEKVFLECVQDMDHENMFWYRQDPGLGLRLIYFSYDVKMKEKGDIPEGYSVSREKKERFSLILESASTNQTSMYLCASRDSHTGELFFGEGSRLTVL.

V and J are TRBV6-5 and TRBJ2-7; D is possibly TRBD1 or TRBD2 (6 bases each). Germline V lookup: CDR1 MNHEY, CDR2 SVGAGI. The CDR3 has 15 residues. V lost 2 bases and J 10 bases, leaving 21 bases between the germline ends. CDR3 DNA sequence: TGTGCCAGCAGTTACCGGGGGCCACGGAGTAAAGGACAGTACTTC. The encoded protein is CASSYRGPRSKGQYF.

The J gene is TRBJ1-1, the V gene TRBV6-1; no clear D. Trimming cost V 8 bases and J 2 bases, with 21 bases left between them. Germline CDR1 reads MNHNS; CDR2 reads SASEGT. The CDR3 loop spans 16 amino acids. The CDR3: CASHSGQRCLNTEAFF. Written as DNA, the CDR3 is TGTGCCAGCCACTCCGGGCAGCGCTGCCTTAACACTGAAGCTTTCTTT.

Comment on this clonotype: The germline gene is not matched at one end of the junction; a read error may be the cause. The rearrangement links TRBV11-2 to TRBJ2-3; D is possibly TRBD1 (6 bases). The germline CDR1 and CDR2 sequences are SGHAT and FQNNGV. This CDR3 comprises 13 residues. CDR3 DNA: TGTGCCAGCAGCATACTTAGGACAGATACACAGTATTTT. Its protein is CASSILRTDTQYF. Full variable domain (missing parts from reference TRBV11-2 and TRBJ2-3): EAGVAQSPRYKIIEKRQSVAFWCNPISGHATLYWYQQILGQGPKLLIQFQNNGVVDDSQLPKDRFSAERLKGVDSTLKIQPAKLEDSAVYLCASSILRTDTQYFGPGTRLTVL.

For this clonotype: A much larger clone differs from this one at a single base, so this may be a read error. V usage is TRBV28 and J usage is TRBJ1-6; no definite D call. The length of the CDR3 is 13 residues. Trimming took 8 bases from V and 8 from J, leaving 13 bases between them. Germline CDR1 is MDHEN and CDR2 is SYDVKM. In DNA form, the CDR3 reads TGTGCCAGCTTCTCGGGAGTGTATTCACCCCTCCACTTT. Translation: CASFSGVYSPLHF.

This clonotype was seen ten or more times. CDR3 bases: TGTGCCAGCAGTTTAAACCTCCGGGGGGCGCGCACTGAAGCTTTCTTT. Protein: CASSLNLRGARTEAFF. This chain links TRBV28 with TRBJ1-1; tentative D call: TRBD1 (6 bases). CDR1 is MDHEN, CDR2 SYDVKM, per germline. The CDR3 consists of 16 residues. With 2 bases removed from V and 4 bases from J, the gap between germline ends came to 17 bases.

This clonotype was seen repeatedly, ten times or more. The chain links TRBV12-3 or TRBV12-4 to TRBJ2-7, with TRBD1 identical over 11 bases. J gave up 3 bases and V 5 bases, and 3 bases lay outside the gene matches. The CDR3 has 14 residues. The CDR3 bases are TGTGCCAGCAGTATGGGGACAGGGGGCTACGAGCAGTACTTC. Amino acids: CASSMGTGGYEQYF.

The chain's CDR3 is CSVGLGGRELFF. CDR3 DNA: TGCAGCGTTGGGTTGGGAGGCAGGGAGCTGTTTTTT. The chain uses TRBV29-1 and TRBJ2-2; the D gene is possibly TRBD2 (6 bases). Between the trimmed V and J ends, which lost 4 bases and 9 bases, there was a span of 12 bases. The CDR3 is made up of 12 amino acids. Germline V CDR1 and CDR2: SQVTM, ANQGSEA.

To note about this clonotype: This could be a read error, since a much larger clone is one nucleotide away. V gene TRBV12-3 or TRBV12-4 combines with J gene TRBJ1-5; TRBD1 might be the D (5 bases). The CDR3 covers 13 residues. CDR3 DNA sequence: TGTGCCAGCACTCCCGGGGCATTGCAGCCCCATCATTTT. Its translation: CASTPGALQPHHF.

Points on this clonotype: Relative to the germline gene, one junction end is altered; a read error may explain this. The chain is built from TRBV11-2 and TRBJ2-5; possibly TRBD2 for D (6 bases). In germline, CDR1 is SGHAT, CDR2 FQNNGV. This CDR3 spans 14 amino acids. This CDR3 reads CTSSLAEEAETQYF. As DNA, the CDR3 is TGTACCAGCAGCTTAGCGGAGGAGGCAGAGACCCAGTACTTC. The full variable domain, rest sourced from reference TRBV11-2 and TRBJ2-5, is EAGVAQSPRYKIIEKRQSVAFWCNPISGHATLYWYQQILGQGPKLLIQFQNNGVVDDSQLPKDRFSAERLKGVDSTLKIQPAKLEDSAVYLCTSSLAEEAETQYFGPGTRLLVL.

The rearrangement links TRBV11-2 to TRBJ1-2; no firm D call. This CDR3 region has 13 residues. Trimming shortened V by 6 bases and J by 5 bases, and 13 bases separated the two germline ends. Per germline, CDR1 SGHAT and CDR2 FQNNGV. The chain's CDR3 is CASSPPWWYGYTF. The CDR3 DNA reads TGTGCCAGCAGTCCGCCTTGGTGGTATGGCTACACCTTC.

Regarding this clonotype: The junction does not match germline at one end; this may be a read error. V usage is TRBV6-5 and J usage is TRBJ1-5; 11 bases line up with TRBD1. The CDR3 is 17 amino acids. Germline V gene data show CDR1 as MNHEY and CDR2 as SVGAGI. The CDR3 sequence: CASSRFPPGQGDQPQLF. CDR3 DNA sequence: TGTGCCAGCAGCCGCTTCCCCCCGGGACAGGGGGACCAGCCCCAGCTTTTT.

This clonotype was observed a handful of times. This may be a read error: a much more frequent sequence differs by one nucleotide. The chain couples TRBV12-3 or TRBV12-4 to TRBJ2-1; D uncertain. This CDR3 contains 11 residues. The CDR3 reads CASSLRSELFF. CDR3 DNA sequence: TGTGCCAGCAGTTTAAGGAGTGAGCTGTTCTTC.

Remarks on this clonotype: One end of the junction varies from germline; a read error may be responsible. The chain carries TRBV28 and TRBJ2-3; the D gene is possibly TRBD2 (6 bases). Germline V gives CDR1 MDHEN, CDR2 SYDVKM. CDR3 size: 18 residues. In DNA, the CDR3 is TGTGCCAGCAGATTATCCCCTCCTAGCGAGAGCGGCACAGATACGCAGTATTTT. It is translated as CASRLSPPSESGTDTQYF.

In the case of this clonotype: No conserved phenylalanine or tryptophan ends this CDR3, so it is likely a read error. CDR3 sequence reads: CASRQLNERLFS. CDR3 sequence (DNA): TGTGCCAGCCGACAGTTAAATGAAAGACTGTTTTCT. The chain joins TRBV6-1 to TRBJ1-4; D perhaps matches TRBD1 (5 bases). Germline lookup yields CDR1 MNHNS and CDR2 SASEGT. The CDR3 totals 12 residues.